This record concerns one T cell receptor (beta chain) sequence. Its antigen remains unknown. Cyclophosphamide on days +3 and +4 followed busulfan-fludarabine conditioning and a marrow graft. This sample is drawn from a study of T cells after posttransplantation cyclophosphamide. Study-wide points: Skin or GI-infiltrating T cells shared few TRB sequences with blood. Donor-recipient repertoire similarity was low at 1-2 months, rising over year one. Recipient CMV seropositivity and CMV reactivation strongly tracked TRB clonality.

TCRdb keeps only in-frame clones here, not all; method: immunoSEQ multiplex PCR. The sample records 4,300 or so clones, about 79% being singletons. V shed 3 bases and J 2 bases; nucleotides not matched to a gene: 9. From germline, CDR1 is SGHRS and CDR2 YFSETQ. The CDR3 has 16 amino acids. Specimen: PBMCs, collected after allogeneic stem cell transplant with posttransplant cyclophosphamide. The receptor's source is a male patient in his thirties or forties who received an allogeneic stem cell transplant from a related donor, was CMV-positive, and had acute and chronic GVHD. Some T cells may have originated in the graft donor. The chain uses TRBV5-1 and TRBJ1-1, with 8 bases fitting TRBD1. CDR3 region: CASSWRQGSLNTEAFF. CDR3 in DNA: TGCGCCAGCAGCTGGCGACAGGGGTCACTAAACACTGAAGCTTTCTTT.